This TCR beta chain is from a study of cytomegalovirus exposure and HLA in healthy donors. Vbeta (60) and Jbeta (13) primers were used in the PCR. Profiling relied on immunoSEQ multiplex PCR, and the TCRdb table lists in-frame clones only, not all of them. The sample lists roughly 190,000 clones, 9.5% seen once, with approximately 1.4% in the top ten. The CDR3 contains 15 residues. V lost 6 bases, J lost 0 bases, and 14 bases lay in between. Germline V gene sequence: CDR1 MNHEY, CDR2 SMNVEV (reference sequence). Study outcomes and limitations: In vitro data verified three CMV-associated chains as specific for CMV antigens. A later analysis reportedly found fewer N-insertions in an Asian-associated ancestry cluster than the approximately 660-donor mean. Most observed TCR sequences were rare, whereas some public TCRs were detected in many donors.

This clone has only a few counts. What it recognizes is unknown. This chain uses TRBV27 with TRBJ2-5; TRBD1 might be the D (5 bases). The origin of this receptor is a woman younger than 45 in good health and CMV-seropositive. Sequenced sample: PBMCs. The CDR3: CASSPLKGYQETQYF. In DNA form, the CDR3 reads TGTGCCAGCAGCCCCCTGAAGGGGTACCAAGAGACCCAGTACTTC.